This T cell receptor beta chain was sequenced for a study of cytomegalovirus exposure and HLA in healthy donors. In the study overall: From HLA-typed donors, an early data release held 70 million to 95 million unique TCRs. General study findings and limits: Around 160 TCR beta chains were listed as cytomegalovirus-associated.

This CDR3 has 15 amino acids. This PCR relied on a set of 60 Vbeta primers and 13 Jbeta primers. Generated by immunoSEQ multiplex PCR, the TCRdb table keeps only in-frame clones and is missing some. The sample records tens of thousands of clones, around 80% being singletons. As to this clone: Its target is unknown.

The source is a man aged 40-49 years in good health and CMV-seronegative. The chain employs TRBV21-1 and TRBJ2-3; the D call TRBD2 from the table was never checked on the DNA. TRBV21-1 constitutes a pseudogene. The source material was PBMCs. The CDR3 nucleotides read TGTGCCAGCAGCAAAGATCCAGCGGGAGATGATACGCAGTATTTT. Translating gives CASSKDPAGDDTQYF.